The present TCR beta chain was sequenced within a study of T cell repertoires in cytomegalovirus infection. About the study: Public TCR beta signatures were indicative of both CMV infection and a matching HLA type.

Study outcomes and limitations: Pooled public TCR beta family frequency picked out CMV carriers with the relevant HLA. Dominating the ex vivo response were HLA-C-restricted CMV-specific TCR beta clonotypes.

This clonotype has a count of ten or more. The antigen remains unidentified. TCRdb independently ran MiXCR on the reads; one entry per CDR3 protein. The sample has under 200,000 distinct CDR3 sequences; roughly 9% are singletons. The CDR3 covers 13 residues. Germline V gene lookup returns CDR1 KGHDR and CDR2 SFDVKD. V shed 4 bases and J 7 bases; nucleotides not matched to a gene: 5. Source material: PBMCs. V gene TRBV24-1 combines with J gene TRBJ1-1, with 7 bases lining up with TRBD1. This receptor was taken from a human donor in good health (CMV status not recorded). Some clones in this sample may be carry-over from other donors' samples. The CDR3 nucleotides read TGTGCCACCAGTGAACCCGGACAGGATGAAGCTTTCTTT. Translating gives CATSEPGQDEAFF.